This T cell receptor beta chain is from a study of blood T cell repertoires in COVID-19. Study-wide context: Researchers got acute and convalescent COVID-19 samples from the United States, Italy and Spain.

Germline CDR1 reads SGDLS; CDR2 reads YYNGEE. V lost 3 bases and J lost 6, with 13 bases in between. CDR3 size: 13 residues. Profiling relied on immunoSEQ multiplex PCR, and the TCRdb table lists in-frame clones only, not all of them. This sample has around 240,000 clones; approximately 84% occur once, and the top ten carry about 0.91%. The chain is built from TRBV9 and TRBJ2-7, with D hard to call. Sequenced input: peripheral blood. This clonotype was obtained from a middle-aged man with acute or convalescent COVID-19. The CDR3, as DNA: TGTGCCAGCAGCGCTTCGGTCCCCTCCGAGCAGTACTTC. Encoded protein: CASSASVPSEQYF.